The rows below give T cell receptor beta chains drawn from one sample of a study of blood T cells in healthy people across ages. TCRdb reprocessed the 5' RACE reads with MiXCR, giving one entry per CDR3 protein. The data contain fewer than 950,000 distinct CDR3 sequences, about 34% of them singletons. Sequenced: blood. The source is a man younger than 35 in good health. Both conserved end residues are part of each CDR3. The D gene is left open where the match is weak. Clone size is shown for a subset of rows, as once, few, many or a class of expanded clone.

NA,TRBJ2-5,13,few,TRBV5-1,TGCGCCAGCAGCTTTAATCGGGGCAATGAGCAGTACTTC,CASSFNRGNEQYF
NA,TRBJ2-7,15,NA,TRBV9,TGTGCCAGCAGCGTCATGGGGACGGAAACCTACGAGCAGTACTTC,CASSVMGTETYEQYF
NA,TRBJ2-7,13,NA,TRBV7-2,TGTGCCAGCAGCCCCTATAGGGAGGCCGAGCAGTACTTC,CASSPYREAEQYF
TRBD1,TRBJ2-7,17,NA,TRBV7-2,TGTGCCAGCAGCTTATCTAAACACAGGGGGCTGGGGTACGAGCAGTACTTC,CASSLSKHRGLGYEQYF
NA,TRBJ1-6,12,few,TRBV12-3/TRBV12-4,TGTGCCAGCGGAGTTGGTAATTCACCCCTCCACTTT,CASGVGNSPLHF
TRBD1,TRBJ1-2,12,NA,TRBV20-1,TGCAGTGCCGGAGACAGGGGCTATGGCTACACCTTC,CSAGDRGYGYTF
NA,TRBJ1-1,15,NA,TRBV5-1,TGCGCCAGCAGCTTGGCCGGTGGGGTGCCCACTGAAGCTTTCTTT,CASSLAGGVPTEAFF
NA,TRBJ2-7,15,NA,TRBV6-5,TGTGCCAGCAGTTACGGAGGTCCAGGGACCTACGAGCAGTACTTC,CASSYGGPGTYEQYF
TRBD2,TRBJ2-7,17,few,TRBV7-2,TGTGCCAGCAGCTTAGCCGGACTAGCGGGGGCTACCTACGAGCAGTACTTC,CASSLAGLAGATYEQYF
NA,TRBJ2-4,11,NA,TRBV29-1,TGCAGCGTTCGACAGGAATCAACTCAGTACTTC,CSVRQESTQYF
TRBD2,TRBJ2-3,15,NA,TRBV9,TGTGCCAGCAGCGCTAGCGGGGGGCCAAAGGATACGCAGTATTTT,CASSASGGPKDTQYF